The present T cell receptor (beta chain) was sequenced within a study of blood T cells in healthy people across ages. General observations from the study: There were more naive CD4+ cells and higher diversity in long-lived donors than in aged donors.

Isolating PBMCs gave at least 6 million of these cells per sample. Through a sample-barcoded 5' primer and a J-beta primer mix, a second PCR was run for roughly 7 to 11 cycles. TCRdb itself ran the 5' RACE reads through MiXCR, one entry per CDR3 protein. The data contain about 1.6 million distinct CDR3 sequences, approximately 32% of them singletons. V was clipped by 4 bases and J by 4 bases, with 19 bases between them. Germline V CDR1 and CDR2: MGHRA, YSYEKL. CDR3 length: 16 residues. A word on this clonotype: Its cognate antigen is unknown.

Sequencing input: blood. This chain joins TRBV4-1 and TRBJ1-1, with D unresolved. The sequence derives from a woman in her 30s in good health. CDR3 sequence: CASSPSARGFLTEAFF. DNA for the CDR3: TGCGCCAGCAGCCCCTCCGCGCGGGGATTTCTCACTGAAGCTTTCTTT.